These 30 T cell receptor beta chains came from one sample sequenced in a study of T cell changes during pregnancy in multiple sclerosis. Libraries were prepared by immunoSEQ multiplex PCR; TCRdb keeps only in-frame clonotypes and omits some of them. Of about 97,000 clones in the sample, less than 95% are singletons; the top ten hold around 0.79%. Here the sequenced sample was peripheral blood, taken in the second trimester of pregnancy. Receptors originate from a female donor in good health, enrolled as a control in a pregnancy study.

The rearrangement uses TRBV5-4 and TRBJ2-1; TRBD2 matches 7 bases. The CDR3 is 15 residues long. The V and J ends lost 0 bases and 0 bases, in that order; junction bases with no gene match: 0. The germline CDR1 and CDR2 sequences are SGHNT and YYREEE (reference sequence). The CDR3 DNA reads TGTGCCAGCAGCTTGGGGACTAGCTCCTACAATGAGCAGTTCTTC. This sequence encodes CASSLGTSSYNEQFF.

The CDR3 sequence is CAWSGGGGAIDTQYF. For the CDR3, the DNA is TGTGCCTGGAGCGGGGGAGGCGGCGCGATAGATACGCAGTATTTT. This chain connects TRBV30 to TRBJ2-3; D possibly corresponds to TRBD2 (6 bases). The CDR3 is made up of 15 amino acids. Germline V gene lookup returns CDR1 GTSNPN and CDR2 SVGIG (reference sequence). With 3 bases removed from V and 5 bases from J, the gap between germline ends came to 18 bases.

V usage is TRBV6-5 and J usage is TRBJ1-6; D unresolved. The V gene lost 3 bases and the J gene lost 0 bases, with 6 bases spanning the gap. The CDR3 has 15 residues. Germline values: CDR1 MNHEY, CDR2 SVGAGI. The CDR3 here is CASSYIGSYNSPLHF. The CDR3 nucleotides read TGTGCCAGCAGTTATATCGGCTCCTATAATTCACCCCTCCACTTT.

The V gene is TRBV7-8, the J gene TRBJ2-4; 8 bases map to TRBD1. The germline gives CDR1 SGHVS, CDR2 FQNEAQ. The V segment lost 6 bases and the J segment 9 bases; nucleotides outside the gene matches: 10. This CDR3 spans 14 amino acids. CDR3 protein: CASSPVTGVVIQYF. The CDR3 DNA sequence: TGTGCCAGCAGTCCAGTGACAGGGGTTGTCATTCAGTACTTC.

This clone is a singleton in its sample. The rearrangement uses TRBV2 and TRBJ2-2; TRBD1 agrees at 8 bases. Germline CDR1 is SNHLY and CDR2 is FYNNEI. The CDR3 has 15 amino acids. V lost 5 bases and J lost 0; bases outside the gene matches: 2. Here the CDR3 DNA reads TGTGCCAGCAGTTTGACAGGGGCGAACACCGGGGAGCTGTTTTTT. Its protein product is CASSLTGANTGELFF.

V usage is TRBV5-1 and J usage is TRBJ2-7; 11 bases line up with TRBD1. Looked up from germline, CDR1 is SGHRS and CDR2 is YFSETQ. V trimming: 4 bases; J trimming: 1 base; junction bases outside the gene matches: 4. The CDR3 spans 15 residues. The CDR3 loop is CASSTGTGGSYEQYF. As DNA, the CDR3 is TGCGCCAGCAGCACCGGGACAGGGGGGTCCTACGAGCAGTACTTC. Together with reference TRBV5-1 and TRBJ2-7, the CDR3 gives the full variable domain: KAGVTQTPRYLIKTRGQQVTLSCSPISGHRSVSWYQQTPGQGLQFLFEYFSETQRNKGNFPGRFSGRQFSNSRSEMNVSTLELGDSALYLCASSTGTGGSYEQYFGPGTRLTVT.

The chain joins TRBV27 to TRBJ2-2; possibly TRBD1 for D (6 bases). Trimming shortened V by 4 bases and J by 4 bases, and 16 bases separated the two germline ends. This CDR3 spans 16 amino acids. Germline assignment: CDR1 MNHEY and CDR2 SMNVEV (reference sequence). This CDR3 reads CASSSPAWGPTGELFF. CDR3 DNA sequence: TGTGCCAGCAGTTCCCCCGCGTGGGGGCCCACCGGGGAGCTGTTTTTT.

The V and J genes are TRBV27 and TRBJ1-1; D may be TRBD1 (6 bases). Trimming cost V 5 bases and J 0 bases, with 13 bases left between them. CDR3 length: 15 residues. The germline CDR1 and CDR2 sequences are MNHEY and SMNVEV (reference sequence). CDR3 sequence (DNA): TGTGCCAGCAGTATTTCCAGGGGACTGAACACTGAAGCTTTCTTT. It is translated as CASSISRGLNTEAFF.

V and J are TRBV28 and TRBJ2-5; 8 bases map to TRBD2. Germline V gives CDR1 MDHEN, CDR2 SYDVKM. The CDR3 totals 15 residues. The ends lost 6 bases at V and 3 bases at J; junction bases unmatched: 9. The CDR3 DNA sequence: TGTGCCAGCAGCCTAGGACTACTAGCGGAAGAGACCCAGTACTTC. This encodes CASSLGLLAEETQYF.

This clone was seen only once. The CDR3 loop is CASSHQVRGTYEQYF. The CDR3 region has the DNA TGTGCCAGCAGCCACCAGGTCAGGGGCACCTACGAGCAGTACTTC. The chain joins TRBV6-5 to TRBJ2-7, with D maybe TRBD1 (6 bases). The V end was cut by 6 bases, the J end by 2 bases, with 17 bases between. The CDR3 is made up of 15 amino acids. The germline gives CDR1 MNHEY, CDR2 SVGAGI.

The chain has TRBV6-6 and TRBJ1-1; the D is unclear. Germline CDR1 reads MNHNY; CDR2 reads SVGAGI (reference sequence). The CDR3 contains 12 residues. Trimming removed 9 bases from V and 2 bases from J, with 10 bases in between. The chain's CDR3 is CASKTPNTEAFF. Written as DNA, the CDR3 is TGTGCCAGTAAAACACCTAACACTGAAGCTTTCTTT.

This clone showed up just once. The germline gene is not matched at one end of the junction; a read error may be the cause. V and J are TRBV6-5 and TRBJ2-4; perhaps TRBD2 as D (6 bases). Germline V gene lookup returns CDR1 MNHEY and CDR2 SVGAGI. The CDR3 spans 11 residues. The DNA of the CDR3 is TGTGCCAGCAGTGAACCCCGGGACTTCGTCTTC. This encodes CASSEPRDFVF.

The chain joins TRBV5-4 to TRBJ2-1, with 14 positions matching TRBD2. Germline V CDR1 and CDR2: SGHNT, YYREEE (reference sequence). V lost 7 bases and J lost 5; bases outside the gene matches: 17. The length of the CDR3 is 19 residues. The CDR3 loop reads CASPSLVGTSGGLDNEQFF. The CDR3 coding sequence is TGTGCCAGCCCATCCCTGGTCGGGACTAGCGGGGGATTAGACAATGAGCAGTTCTTC.

The genes are TRBV6-1 and TRBJ1-5; 7 nucleotides align to TRBD1. Trimming removed 4 bases from V and 4 bases from J; junction bases left unmatched: 10. Germline V gives CDR1 MNHNS, CDR2 SASEGT. CDR3 length equals 16 residues. The CDR3 DNA sequence: TGTGCCAGCAGTGGGGGACAGCAAGGAGGGAATCAGCCCCAGCATTTT. Translation gives CASSGGQQGGNQPQHF.

J is TRBJ1-2 and V is TRBV7-2; D may be TRBD1 (5 bases). The CDR3 contains 12 residues. Germline CDR1 SGHTA, CDR2 FQGNSA. Trimming removed 5 bases from V and 8 bases from J, with 12 bases in between. The CDR3, as DNA: TGTGCCAGCAGCCTCGACAGAGAAGGCTACACCTTC. Protein: CASSLDREGYTF. The entire variable domain, with the rest obtained from reference TRBV7-2 and TRBJ1-2, is as follows: GAGVSQSPSNKVTEKGKDVELRCDPISGHTALYWYRQSLGQGLEFLIYFQGNSAPDKSGLPSDRFSAERTGGSVSTLTIQRTQQEDSAVYLCASSLDREGYTFGSGTRLTVV.

The chain is built from TRBV19 and TRBJ1-1; perhaps TRBD1 as D (6 bases). The V gene lost 10 bases and the J gene lost 0 bases, with 21 bases spanning the gap. Looked up from germline, CDR1 is LNHDA and CDR2 is SQIVND (reference sequence). The CDR3 sequence is 16 residues long. The CDR3 loop is CATSSGALILNTEAFF. The CDR3 DNA is TGTGCCACTTCTTCAGGGGCCCTAATACTGAACACTGAAGCTTTCTTT. Variable domain in full (rest from reference TRBV19 and TRBJ1-1): DGGITQSPKYLFRKEGQNVTLSCEQNLNHDAMYWYRQDPGQGLRLIYYSQIVNDFQKGDIAEGYSVSREKKESFPLTVTSAQKNPTAFYLCATSSGALILNTEAFFGQGTRLTVV.

The chain carries TRBV11-2 and TRBJ2-1; unclear D gene. Germline V gives CDR1 SGHAT, CDR2 FQNNGV. V gave up 3 bases and J gave up 7 bases, with 16 bases separating them. The CDR3 is 15 residues long. CDR3 protein: CASSLDPRSGNEQFF. The CDR3 DNA is TGTGCCAGCAGCTTGGATCCCCGGTCGGGTAATGAGCAGTTCTTC.

J is TRBJ2-7 and V is TRBV4-1; a possible D gene is TRBD2 (6 bases). CDR3 length: 11 amino acids. Trimming cost V 3 bases and J 7 bases, with 7 bases left between them. In germline, CDR1 is MGHRA, CDR2 YSYEKL. The CDR3 is CASSHAGEQYF. The CDR3, as DNA: TGCGCCAGCAGCCACGCGGGAGAGCAGTACTTC.

This clone came up once. This chain links TRBV7-8 with TRBJ2-1; D call uncertain. Germline V CDR1 and CDR2: SGHVS, FQNEAQ. Trimming pared 2 bases from V and 7 bases from J, leaving 6 bases between. The CDR3 totals 12 residues. CDR3: CASSLTGNEQFF. The CDR3 coding sequence is TGTGCCAGCAGCTTAACGGGTAATGAGCAGTTCTTC.

The V call is TRBV5-1, the J call TRBJ2-3; D is perhaps TRBD2 (5 bases). Germline CDR1 reads SGHRS; CDR2 reads YFSETQ. This CDR3 has 15 residues. Deletions cut 0 bases from V and 2 bases from J, with 10 bases between. CDR3 nucleotide sequence: TGCGCCAGCAGCTTGGCTCCCGGACTCACAGATACGCAGTATTTT. It specifies CASSLAPGLTDTQYF.

The genes are TRBV9 and TRBJ1-1; 10 bases map to TRBD1. This CDR3 contains 20 residues. Trimming at V came to 3 bases and at J to 0 bases, leaving 17 bases not matched to a gene. The germline V gene encodes CDR1 SGDLS and CDR2 YYNGEE. The chain's CDR3 is CASSALLGGQGVGMNTEAFF. CDR3 in DNA: TGTGCCAGCAGCGCGTTGCTCGGCGGACAGGGGGTCGGGATGAACACTGAAGCTTTCTTT.

The chain recombines TRBV27 with TRBJ1-1; 7 bases are a match to TRBD1. CDR1 and CDR2 (germline): MNHEY, SMNVEV (reference sequence). CDR3 size: 14 residues. V shed 5 bases and J 6 bases; nucleotides not matched to a gene: 9. The CDR3 reads CASSSDRAWAEAFF. As DNA, the CDR3 is TGTGCCAGCAGTAGCGACAGGGCGTGGGCTGAAGCTTTCTTT.

CDR3 in DNA: TGCGCCAGCAGCTCGAAAACACCAGGACAAGAGACCCAGTACTTC. Protein product: CASSSKTPGQETQYF. The rearrangement uses TRBV5-1 and TRBJ2-5; the D is unclear. The V end lost 3 bases, the J end lost 2 bases, and 14 bases lay between the germline ends. This CDR3 region has 15 residues. The germline V gene has CDR1 SGHRS and CDR2 YFSETQ.

The genes are TRBV27 and TRBJ1-5; D call uncertain. CDR3 size: 13 residues. Trimming shortened V by 3 bases and J by 5 bases, and 8 bases separated the two germline ends. Per germline, CDR1 MNHEY and CDR2 SMNVEV (reference sequence). The DNA of the CDR3 is TGTGCCAGCAGTTTTCGGACTGATCAGCCCCAGCATTTT. It encodes CASSFRTDQPQHF.

The chain links TRBV19 to TRBJ1-4; tentative D call: TRBD1 (6 bases). Trimming removed 7 bases at V and 6 bases at J, with 24 bases between. Germline loops: CDR1 LNHDA, CDR2 SQIVND (reference sequence). The CDR3 has 17 amino acids. The CDR3 sequence is CASTRQGIWADDEKLFF. The CDR3 DNA follows: TGTGCCAGTACGAGGCAGGGGATTTGGGCAGATGATGAAAAACTGTTTTTT. Supplemented by reference TRBV19 and TRBJ1-4, the full variable domain reads DGGITQSPKYLFRKEGQNVTLSCEQNLNHDAMYWYRQDPGQGLRLIYYSQIVNDFQKGDIAEGYSVSREKKESFPLTVTSAQKNPTAFYLCASTRQGIWADDEKLFFGSGTQLSVL.

The CDR3 DNA is TGCGCCAGCAGCCAAGATCGCAGCGGGACGGGAGCAGATACGCAGTATTTT. As protein: CASSQDRSGTGADTQYF. The rearrangement uses TRBV4-3 and TRBJ2-3; 7 bases agree with TRBD2. The V gene end was trimmed by 0 bases and the J gene end by 4 bases; junction bases not matched to a gene: 10. Germline V gene data show CDR1 as LGHNA and CDR2 as YSLEER. The CDR3 is 17 residues long.

The rearrangement uses TRBV5-1 and TRBJ1-2, with D possibly matching TRBD1 (5 bases). CDR3 length: 14 residues. Germline CDR1 reads SGHRS; CDR2 reads YFSETQ. V was pared by 3 bases and J by 8 bases, with 17 bases between. In DNA form, the CDR3 reads TGCGCCAGCAGCTCTCGAACAGGCGGGGTGGGCTACACCTTC. This gives the protein CASSSRTGGVGYTF.

The rearrangement links TRBV5-1 to TRBJ1-4; tentative D call: TRBD1 (5 bases). Looked up from germline, CDR1 is SGHRS and CDR2 is YFSETQ. The CDR3 is made up of 13 amino acids. Trimming removed 4 bases at V and 8 bases at J, with 12 bases between. CDR3 sequence reads: CASSAGLREKLFF. The CDR3 DNA follows: TGCGCCAGCAGCGCGGGACTTCGGGAAAAACTGTTTTTT.

CDR3 sequence reads: CSARDLYGYTF. In nucleotides, the CDR3 is TGCAGTGCTAGAGACCTCTATGGCTACACCTTC. V usage is TRBV20-1 and J usage is TRBJ1-2; D is undetermined. With 0 bases removed from V and 4 bases from J, the gap between germline ends came to 3 bases. The CDR3 runs 11 residues. Germline CDR1 and CDR2: DFQATT and SNEGSKA (reference sequence).

The chain uses TRBV5-4 and TRBJ2-2; 7 bases line up with TRBD2. The CDR3 is 13 residues long. In germline, CDR1 is SGHNT, CDR2 YYREEE (reference sequence). J lost 8 bases, V lost 3 bases, and 4 bases had no gene match. For the CDR3, the DNA is TGTGCCAGCAGCTGGGAGGGAAGAGGGGAGCTGTTTTTT. It codes for CASSWEGRGELFF. Supplemented by reference TRBV5-4 and TRBJ2-2, the full variable domain reads ETGVTQSPTHLIKTRGQQVTLRCSSQSGHNTVSWYQQALGQGPQFIFQYYREEENGRGNFPPRFSGLQFPNYSSELNVNALELDDSALYLCASSWEGRGELFFGEGSRLTVL.